This section outlines one T cell receptor (beta chain) sequence together with its context. Its specific antigen is unknown. Base quality data are lacking; no much larger clone is found one base away. Sequenced using an Illumina HiSeq 2000. Multiplex PCR amplification was used to build the TCR beta chain libraries. The amplified TCR beta chain products were analyzed by high-throughput sequencing. TCRdb redid the processing of the public reads, applying fastp at Q25 and MiXCR, and retained in-frame beta chains. Entries that share a CDR3 protein sequence are merged under the most common genes and DNA. The sample data list about 230,000 distinct CDR3 sequences, and around 32% of these were observed just once. 1.3% to 1.5% of the sample belongs to the ten largest clones. Inclusive of the bounding cysteine and phenylalanine, the CDR3 is 14 residues long. Only CDR3 DNA is held: 42 bases, read in frame from base 1. For CDR1 and CDR2, the germline V gene lists SGDLS and YYNGEE.

The sample is drawn from a study of breast tumors, draining lymph nodes, adjacent tissues (dated by TCRdb to about 2016). About the investigation overall: Breast cancer patients provided tumor, adjacent nontumor tissue and axillary lymph nodes, and the study compared the TCR beta repertoires across these three sources. In human breast cancer, the study set out to evaluate how tumor, surrounding tissue and draining lymph node repertoires relate to one another and whether T cells may move between these sites.

The study at large found these results: Tumor and nontumor tissue repertoires were significantly more similar in luminal-like than in basal-like breast cancer. The conclusion that tumor T cells originate in lymph nodes was framed as consistent with a hypothesis rather than directly demonstrated. Tumor T-cell repertoires showed less diversity than lymph node repertoires and more diversity than nontumor tissue repertoires, and tumor T-cell repertoires showed preferential V and J gene usage. The data were judged consistent with most tumor T cells deriving from the lymph node and then expanding within tumor tissue.

The axillary draining lymph nodes of breast cancer patients were the source of the lymph node samples. This receptor was obtained from a female donor with breast cancer. Some clones in this sample may be carry-over from other donors' samples. Sequenced sample: axillary lymph node tissue. The rearrangement joined TRBV9 to TRBJ2-7, with 9 junctional bases fitting TRBD1. The CDR3 reads CARASPGQGDEQYF. At the DNA level, the sequence is TGTGCTAGAGCCTCTCCGGGACAGGGAGACGAGCAGTACTTC.